This T cell receptor beta chain was obtained from a study of T-cell reconstitution after alpha-beta-depleted transplantation in children. Study-wide findings and caveats: Reported findings indicate that, about two months after transplant, alpha-beta T cells came from several hundred expanded clones, which were derived from non-depleted graft cells. Elevated TCRbeta diversity at day 60 was traced, in some patients, to surviving recipient T cells and thymic progenitors. It was newly produced T cells that mostly accounted for T-cell counts and diversity one year after transplant.

The germline gives CDR1 SGHAT, CDR2 FQNNGV. The CDR3 has 14 amino acids. Between the trimmed V and J ends, which lost 1 base and 3 bases, there was a span of 7 bases. Unique molecular identifiers were incorporated into the prepared TCRbeta library. TCRdb re-analysed the PCR reads in MiXCR, keeping a single row per CDR3 protein. The sample consists of about 7,200 distinct CDR3 sequences, roughly 5% of them appearing once. This clonotype was recorded at least ten times. Its cognate antigen is unknown. The source of this sequence is a child less than two years old who had a stem cell transplant for acute myeloid leukemia, so the T cells may come from the graft donor. The sequences come from PBMCs, mostly from graft donor cells, collected 180 days after TCRalphabeta/CD19-depleted stem cell transplant. The rearrangement joins TRBV11-2 to TRBJ1-5; no clear D. The CDR3 nucleotides read TGTGCCAGCAGCTTAGGGCGGACCAATCAGCCCCAGCATTTT. This gives the protein CASSLGRTNQPQHF. Complete variable domain (other parts from reference TRBV11-2 and TRBJ1-5): EAGVAQSPRYKIIEKRQSVAFWCNPISGHATLYWYQQILGQGPKLLIQFQNNGVVDDSQLPKDRFSAERLKGVDSTLKIQPAKLEDSAVYLCASSLGRTNQPQHFGDGTRLSIL.